This T cell receptor (beta chain) was recovered during a study of blood T cell repertoires in COVID-19. The wider study: Acute and convalescent COVID-19 samples came from the United States, Italy and Spain. Sample material is recorded as cDNA or gDNA derived from T cells, B-cell-depleted T cells, or PBMCs.

V was shortened by 2 bases and J by 0 bases, with 6 bases between the two germline ends. From germline, CDR1 is KGHSH and CDR2 LQKENI. The CDR3 runs to 14 residues. Methods used by the authors: Nucleated cell counts were estimated from reference gene primer amplification. TCRdb's table, derived via immunoSEQ multiplex PCR, lists solely in-frame clones and lacks some. For V, J and clone size, that table is used; D and trimming come from the DNA. The sample contains fewer than 60,000 clones, almost 85% of which appear only once. In its sample, this clone was seen a few times. The material sequenced was peripheral blood. This sequence joins TRBV18 and TRBJ2-3; TRBD1 might be the D (6 bases). The TCR sequence derives from a man aged 55 to 70 with acute or convalescent COVID-19. The CDR3 loop is CASSPGTSTDTQYF. The CDR3 bases are TGTGCCAGCTCACCAGGGACAAGCACAGATACGCAGTATTTT.